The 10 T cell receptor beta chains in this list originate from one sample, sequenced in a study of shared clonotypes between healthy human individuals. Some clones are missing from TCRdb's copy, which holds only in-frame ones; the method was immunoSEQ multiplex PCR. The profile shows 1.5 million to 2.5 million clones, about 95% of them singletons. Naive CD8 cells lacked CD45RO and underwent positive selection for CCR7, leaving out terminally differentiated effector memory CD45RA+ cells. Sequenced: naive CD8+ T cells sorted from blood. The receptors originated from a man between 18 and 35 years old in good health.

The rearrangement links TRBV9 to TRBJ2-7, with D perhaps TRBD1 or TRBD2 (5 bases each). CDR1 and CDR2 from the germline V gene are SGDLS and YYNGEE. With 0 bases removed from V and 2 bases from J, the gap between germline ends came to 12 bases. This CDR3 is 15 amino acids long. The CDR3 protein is CASSVGDVSTYEQYF. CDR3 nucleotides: TGTGCCAGCAGCGTAGGGGACGTATCGACCTACGAGCAGTACTTC.

The DNA of the CDR3 is TGCGCCAGCAGCTTGGGGGACTCGAGGGGGCAAGAGTTCTTC. Translation gives CASSLGDSRGQEFF. The chain employs TRBV5-1 and TRBJ2-1; D possibly corresponds to TRBD1 (7 bases). V gave up 0 bases and J gave up 14 bases, with 18 bases separating them. Germline CDR1 is SGHRS and CDR2 is YFSETQ. The CDR3 is 14 amino acids.

In nucleotides, the CDR3 is TGTGCCATCAGCCCGGACCCGGGTGGCTACGAGCAGTACTTC. It encodes CAISPDPGGYEQYF. The chain has TRBV10-3 and TRBJ2-7; D gene unclear. Germline assignment: CDR1 ENHRY and CDR2 SYGVKD. CDR3 length: 14 amino acids. Trimming took 6 bases from V and 3 from J, leaving 15 bases between them.

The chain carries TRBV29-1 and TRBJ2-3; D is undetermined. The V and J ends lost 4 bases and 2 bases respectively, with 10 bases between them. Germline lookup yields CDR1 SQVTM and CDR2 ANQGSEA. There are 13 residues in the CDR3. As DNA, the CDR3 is TGCAGCGTTGTGTTGACTCTCACAGATACGCAGTATTTT. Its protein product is CSVVLTLTDTQYF.

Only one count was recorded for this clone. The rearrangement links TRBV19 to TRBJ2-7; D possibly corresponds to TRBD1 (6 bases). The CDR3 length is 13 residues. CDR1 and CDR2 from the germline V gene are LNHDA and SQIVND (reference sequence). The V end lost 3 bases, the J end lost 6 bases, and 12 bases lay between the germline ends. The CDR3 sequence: CASSMGTPLEQYF. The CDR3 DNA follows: TGTGCCAGTAGTATGGGGACACCCCTCGAGCAGTACTTC.

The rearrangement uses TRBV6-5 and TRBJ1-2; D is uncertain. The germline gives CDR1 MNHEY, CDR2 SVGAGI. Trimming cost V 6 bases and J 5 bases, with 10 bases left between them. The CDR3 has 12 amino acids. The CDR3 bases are TGTGCCAGCAGCGCCCTCGTTTATGGCTACACCTTC. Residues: CASSALVYGYTF.

In DNA, the CDR3 is TGTGCCAGCAGCCCATTATCATGGGGCGACGAGCAGTACTTC. Translation: CASSPLSWGDEQYF. The rearrangement uses TRBV27 and TRBJ2-7; tentatively, D is TRBD1 (5 bases). CDR3 length equals 14 residues. CDR1 MNHEY and CDR2 SMNVEV come from the germline V gene (reference sequence). Trimming took off 6 bases at V and 5 bases at J, with 17 bases between the two ends.

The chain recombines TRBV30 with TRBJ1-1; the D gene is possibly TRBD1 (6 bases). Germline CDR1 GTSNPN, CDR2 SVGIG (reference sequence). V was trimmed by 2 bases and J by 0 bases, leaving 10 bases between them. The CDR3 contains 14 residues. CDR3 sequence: CAWSLQGLNTEAFF. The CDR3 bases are TGTGCCTGGAGTTTACAGGGCCTGAACACTGAAGCTTTCTTT.

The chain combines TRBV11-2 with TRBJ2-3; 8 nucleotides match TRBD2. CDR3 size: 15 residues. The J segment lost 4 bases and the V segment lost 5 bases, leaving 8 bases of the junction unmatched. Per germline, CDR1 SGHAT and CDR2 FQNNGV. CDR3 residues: CASSRSGEEADTQYF. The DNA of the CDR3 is TGTGCCAGCAGCCGTAGCGGGGAGGAGGCAGATACGCAGTATTTT. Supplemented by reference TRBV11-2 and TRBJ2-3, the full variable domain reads EAGVAQSPRYKIIEKRQSVAFWCNPISGHATLYWYQQILGQGPKLLIQFQNNGVVDDSQLPKDRFSAERLKGVDSTLKIQPAKLEDSAVYLCASSRSGEEADTQYFGPGTRLTVL.

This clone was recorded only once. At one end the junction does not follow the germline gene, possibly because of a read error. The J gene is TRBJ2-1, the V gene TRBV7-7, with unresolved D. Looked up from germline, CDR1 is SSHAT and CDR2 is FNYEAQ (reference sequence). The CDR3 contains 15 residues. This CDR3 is CASSLVKSSYNEQFF. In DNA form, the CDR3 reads TGTGCTAGCAGCTTAGTCAAGAGCTCCTACAATGAGCAGTTCTTC.